A selection of T cell receptor beta chains follows, all from one sample in a study of identical twins. TCRdb reprocessed the 5' RACE reads via MiXCR and lists one record per CDR3 protein. The sample has 1,800,000 or so distinct CDR3 sequences; under 35% are singletons. Sequencing was performed on cord blood. All receptors derive from a newborn girl in good health. Each CDR3 is given with its conserved first and last residue. D genes are given only for firm matches. Some rows have no size entry. The others give once, few or many, or a class for an expanded clone.

>TRBJ1-1|TRBV29-1|-|-
CSVTNTEAFF
TGCAGCGTGACAAACACTGAAGCTTTCTTT
>TRBJ2-1|TRBV28|TRBD2|few
CASYPPRGSSYNEQFF
TGTGCCAGCTATCCTCCTCGCGGGAGCTCCTACAATGAGCAGTTCTTC
>TRBJ2-7|TRBV5-1|TRBD1|-
CASRSRDRYNEQYF
TGCGCCAGCAGGTCCCGGGACAGATACAATGAGCAGTACTTC
>TRBJ2-7|TRBV12-3/TRBV12-4|-|-
CASAWGQSYEQYF
TGTGCCAGCGCCTGGGGGCAGTCCTACGAGCAGTACTTC
>TRBJ2-3|TRBV10-1|-|few
CASSEEWGTDTQYF
TGCGCCAGCAGTGAGGAATGGGGCACAGATACGCAGTATTTT
>TRBJ1-4|TRBV25-1|TRBD1|few
CASSERTGANGGSTNEKLFF
TGTGCCAGCAGTGAAAGAACAGGGGCCAACGGGGGATCAACTAATGAAAAACTGTTTTTT
>TRBJ2-5|TRBV5-1|-|once
CASSLKGAYQETQYF
TGCGCCAGCAGCTTGAAGGGCGCCTACCAAGAGACCCAGTACTTC
>TRBJ2-7|TRBV6-1|-|-
CASSEARGHSYEQYF
TGTGCCAGCAGTGAAGCGCGGGGACACTCCTACGAGCAGTACTTC
>TRBJ1-6|TRBV2|-|-
CASSRRSSYNSPLHF
TGTGCCAGCTCAAGACGGAGCTCCTATAATTCACCCCTCCACTTT
>TRBJ1-5|TRBV20-1|-|few
CSARRGIWEDQPQHF
TGCAGTGCTAGGAGGGGTATCTGGGAAGATCAGCCCCAGCATTTT
>TRBJ2-7|TRBV6-5|-|-
CASSSAPHEQYF
TGTGCCAGTTCCAGCGCCCCCCACGAGCAGTACTTC
>TRBJ2-7|TRBV14|-|-
CASSARRDGLHEEQYF
TGTGCCAGCAGCGCCCGCCGGGACGGACTCCATGAGGAGCAGTACTTC
>TRBJ2-7|TRBV11-2|TRBD2|-
CASRTSGGRTYEQYF
TGTGCCAGTCGGACTAGCGGGGGCAGGACCTACGAGCAGTACTTC
>TRBJ1-6|TRBV20-1|-|-
CSARDRSPHNSPLHF
TGCAGTGCTAGAGACAGGAGTCCCCATAATTCACCCCTCCACTTT
>TRBJ2-5|TRBV7-2|TRBD2|-
CASSLRRVLLAGKQETQYF
TGTGCCAGCAGCCTTAGGAGAGTACTCTTAGCGGGGAAACAAGAGACCCAGTACTTC
>TRBJ2-1|TRBV29-1|TRBD2|few
CSVERLAGGRVLYNEQFF
TGCAGCGTTGAAAGGCTAGCGGGAGGGAGGGTCCTCTACAATGAGCAGTTCTTC
>TRBJ2-7|TRBV5-1|TRBD2|-
CASSSGGLAGAYEQYF
TGCGCCAGCAGCTCAGGAGGCCTAGCGGGAGCCTACGAGCAGTACTTC
>TRBJ2-1|TRBV7-2|-|-
CASSPRPPGGNEQFF
TGTGCCAGCAGCCCCCGGCCTCCAGGGGGGAATGAGCAGTTCTTC
>TRBJ2-7|TRBV10-3|TRBD2|many
CAISDHGGSSYEQYF
TGTGCCATCAGTGATCACGGCGGGAGCTCCTACGAGCAGTACTTC
>TRBJ2-4|TRBV12-3/TRBV12-4|-|once
CTSSLPGQGNIQYF
TGTACCAGCAGCCTACCGGGGCAGGGTAACATTCAGTACTTC
>TRBJ2-2|TRBV5-1|-|few
CASSIRGSVLDNTGELFF
TGCGCCAGCAGCATCCGCGGGTCGGTACTCGATAACACCGGGGAGCTGTTTTTT
>TRBJ2-1|TRBV10-3|TRBD2|many
CAISESRGAGWQFF
TGTGCCATCAGTGAGTCTAGAGGAGCGGGGTGGCAGTTCTTC
>TRBJ1-2|TRBV7-9|-|few
CASSSAGTWGYTF
TGTGCCAGCAGCTCAGCCGGGACATGGGGCTACACCTTC
>TRBJ2-3|TRBV10-3|-|-
CAIGRTDSDTQYF
TGTGCCATCGGGAGGACAGACTCAGATACGCAGTATTTT
>TRBJ1-1|TRBV5-1|-|-
CASSLVQGNTEASF
TGCGCCAGCAGCTTGGTGCAGGGAAATACTGAAGCTTCCTTT
>TRBJ2-7|TRBV29-1|TRBD2|few
CSVGRNYEQYF
TGCAGCGTCGGGAGGAACTACGAGCAGTACTTC
>TRBJ2-3|TRBV7-9|-|-
CASSPGRHTDTQYF
TGTGCCAGCAGCCCGGGACGCCACACAGATACGCAGTATTTT
>TRBJ2-3|TRBV24-1|-|few
CATRKSGTDTQYF
TGTGCCACTAGGAAGAGCGGCACAGATACGCAGTATTTT
>TRBJ2-1|TRBV4-2|TRBD2|few
CASSQTGLAVSYNEQFF
TGTGCCAGCAGCCAAACTGGACTAGCGGTCTCCTACAATGAGCAGTTCTTC
>TRBJ2-3|TRBV20-1|-|-
CSARHADTQYF
TGCAGTGCTAGACACGCAGATACGCAGTATTTT
>TRBJ1-5|TRBV12-3/TRBV12-4|TRBD1|-
CASSLTGGLNPYNQPQHF
TGTGCCAGCAGTCTAACAGGGGGCCTAAACCCATACAATCAGCCCCAGCATTTT
>TRBJ2-5|TRBV2|-|-
CASSVWVQETQYF
TGTGCCAGCAGTGTATGGGTCCAAGAGACCCAGTACTTC
>TRBJ2-7|TRBV7-9|TRBD1|-
CASSFFLRRDRPYEQYF
TGTGCCAGCAGCTTTTTCTTGCGACGGGACAGGCCTTACGAGCAGTACTTC
>TRBJ2-4|TRBV5-1|TRBD2|-
CASSPFLPSGGAVRKTRYF
TGCGCCAGCAGCCCGTTCCTCCCTAGCGGGGGGGCTGTTAGAAAGACCCGGTACTTC
>TRBJ2-5|TRBV25-1|-|few
CASSDRTWYQETQYF
TGTGCCAGCAGTGACCGGACCTGGTACCAAGAGACCCAGTACTTC
>TRBJ1-5|TRBV20-1|TRBD1|many
CSAGQGAQPQHF
TGCAGTGCTGGACAGGGGGCTCAGCCCCAGCATTTT
>TRBJ1-2|TRBV19|TRBD1|-
CASSPYGTAYGYTF
TGTGCCAGTAGTCCTTACGGGACAGCGTATGGCTACACCTTC
>TRBJ1-6|TRBV30|-|-
CAWCPGQLYNSPLHF
TGTGCCTGGTGTCCGGGACAACTATATAATTCACCCCTCCACTTT
>TRBJ2-3|TRBV9|-|few
CASSTWGRPSTDTQYF
TGTGCCAGCAGCACATGGGGGAGGCCAAGCACAGATACGCAGTATTTT
>TRBJ2-3|TRBV5-1|-|few
CASSLVPPRGTDTQYF
TGCGCCAGCAGCTTGGTCCCCCCCCGGGGCACAGATACGCAGTATTTT
>TRBJ2-3|TRBV6-1|-|few
CASDRGRVIGTDTQYF
TGTGCCAGTGATAGGGGGAGGGTAATCGGCACAGATACGCAGTATTTT
>TRBJ2-7|TRBV27|-|few
CASGWTAYEQYF
TGTGCCAGCGGGTGGACAGCCTACGAGCAGTACTTC
>TRBJ1-5|TRBV24-1|TRBD1|few
CATSDLYRGDQPQHF
TGTGCCACCAGTGATTTGTACAGGGGTGATCAGCCCCAGCATTTT
>TRBJ1-4|TRBV20-1|-|-
CSASIQGSEKLFF
TGCAGTGCTAGTATCCAGGGGTCCGAAAAACTGTTTTTT
>TRBJ2-7|TRBV30|TRBD1|once
CAYYDRGYEQYF
TGTGCCTACTACGACAGGGGGTACGAGCAGTACTTC
>TRBJ1-2|TRBV12-3/TRBV12-4|TRBD1|many
CASSLRQGGGYTF
TGTGCCAGCAGTTTGAGACAGGGCGGTGGCTACACCTTC
>TRBJ2-1|TRBV6-5|-|-
CASSPRGVHSEQFF
TGTGCCAGCAGTCCTAGAGGTGTCCACAGTGAGCAGTTCTTC
>TRBJ1-3|TRBV14|TRBD1|-
CASSPTGANTIYF
TGTGCCAGCAGCCCTACAGGGGCGAACACCATATATTTT
>TRBJ1-5|TRBV2|-|few
CASSRQQGKQQPQHF
TGTGCCAGCAGTCGCCAACAGGGTAAGCAGCAGCCCCAGCATTTT
>TRBJ1-1|TRBV25-1|-|-
CASRQGRTEAFF
TGTGCCAGCAGACAAGGGAGGACTGAAGCTTTCTTT
>TRBJ2-3|TRBV7-2|-|-
CASSLKGGSADTQYF
TGTGCCAGCAGCTTAAAGGGGGGGTCCGCAGATACGCAGTATTTT
>TRBJ1-1|TRBV9|-|few
CASSGYRVGDTEAFF
TGTGCCAGCAGCGGATACAGGGTGGGGGACACTGAAGCTTTCTTT
>TRBJ1-2|TRBV4-2|-|-
CASSQVRDSGHYGYTF
TGTGCCAGCAGCCAAGTCCGAGACAGCGGTCACTATGGCTACACCTTC